A selection of T cell receptor beta chains follows, all from one sample in a study of T-cell reconstitution after alpha-beta-depleted transplantation in children. TCRdb called the PCR reads again in MiXCR, with one record for every CDR3 protein. The sample carries about 300,000 distinct CDR3 sequences, roughly 7.8% recorded once. The specimen was peripheral blood, collected 360 days after TCRalphabeta/CD19-depleted stem cell transplant. These receptors were obtained from a female patient aged 2 to 10 who had a stem cell transplant for Fanconi anemia, so the T cells may come from the graft donor. The CDR3 runs from the conserved cysteine through the conserved F or W. The D gene is left open where the match is weak. Not every row has a clone size; where given, it reads once, few, many or a size class.

TRBJ2-7	NA	many	11	TRBV3-1	TGTGCCAGCAGCCGAACCTACGAGCAGTACTTC	CASSRTYEQYF
TRBJ1-1	NA	NA	13	TRBV3-1	TGTGCCAGCAGGTTACCTGGGGACACTGAAGCTTTCTTT	CASRLPGDTEAFF
TRBJ1-5	NA	few	15	TRBV5-1	TGCGCCAGCAGCTCACGGGGACACAGCAATCAGCCCCAGCATTTT	CASSSRGHSNQPQHF
TRBJ2-3	TRBD2	many	14	TRBV24-1	TGTGCCACCAGTGGACGACTAGCGGTGGATACGCAGTATTTT	CATSGRLAVDTQYF
TRBJ1-5	NA	many	15	TRBV15	TGTGCCACCAGCAAACGGACGGCTTACAATCAGCCCCAGCATTTT	CATSKRTAYNQPQHF
TRBJ2-1	NA	many	14	TRBV28	TGTGCCAGCACCCTTCAGGGCCCCTTCAATGAGCAGTTCTTC	CASTLQGPFNEQFF
TRBJ2-1	NA	many	15	TRBV19	TGTGCCAGTAGTATAGTCCCAGGGTCCTACAATGAGCAGTTCTTC	CASSIVPGSYNEQFF
TRBJ2-5	NA	many	13	TRBV28	TGTGCCAGCAGTTTGGACTTCCAAGAGACCCAGTACTTC	CASSLDFQETQYF
TRBJ2-3	TRBD2	many	17	TRBV7-2	TGTGCCAGCAGCTTAGCGGCGGTGGGACTAGAAGCAGATACGCAGTATTTT	CASSLAAVGLEADTQYF
TRBJ2-5	NA	few	16	TRBV6-1	TGTGCCAGCGAAAGAGCCGTCAGGGGAGGACAAGAGACCCAGTACTTC	CASERAVRGGQETQYF
TRBJ1-2	TRBD1	many	15	TRBV20-1	TGCAGTGCAACTCGGACAGGGGGAGCTAACTATGGCTACACCTTC	CSATRTGGANYGYTF
TRBJ2-7	NA	many	15	TRBV5-1	TGCGCCAGCAGCTTGGCCTTGGGAAACTCCTACGAGCAGTACTTC	CASSLALGNSYEQYF
TRBJ1-4	TRBD1	few	16	TRBV25-1	TGTGCCAGCAGTGAATGGGGACAGGGAACTAATGAAAAACTGTTTTTT	CASSEWGQGTNEKLFF
TRBJ2-5	TRBD2	many	15	TRBV4-2	TGTGCCAGCAGCCAAGGCCTAGCGGGGCAAGAGACCCAGTACTTC	CASSQGLAGQETQYF
TRBJ2-1	NA	many	13	TRBV28	TGTGCCAGCAGTTTAGGTCTAGCGAATGAGCAGTTCTTC	CASSLGLANEQFF
TRBJ1-5	NA	few	13	TRBV7-9	TGTGCCAGCAGCTGGGGGAGCAATCAGCCCCAGCATTTT	CASSWGSNQPQHF
TRBJ2-7	NA	many	15	TRBV28	TGTGCCAGCACCGCACCGCGTGGTGCCTCCTACGAGCAGTACTTC	CASTAPRGASYEQYF
TRBJ2-2	NA	NA	12	TRBV7-9	TGTGCCAGCAGCGGGAGTCCCGGGGAGCTGTTTTTT	CASSGSPGELFF
TRBJ2-1	NA	few	15	TRBV28	TGTGCCAGCAGGCCACCTTCGGACTGGTCCAATGAGCAGTTCTTC	CASRPPSDWSNEQFF
TRBJ2-7	NA	many	15	TRBV28	TGTGCCAGCAGGGAAACGCGGGGTAGCTCCTACGAGCAGTACTTC	CASRETRGSSYEQYF
TRBJ1-1	NA	NA	14	TRBV7-4	TGTGCCAGCAGCTCGGGGTTGGGGCGTACTGAAGCTTTCTTT	CASSSGLGRTEAFF
TRBJ1-2	NA	many	9	TRBV6-5	TGTGCCAGCGTCTGTGGCTACACCTTC	CASVCGYTF
TRBJ1-2	NA	few	12	TRBV20-1	TGCAGTGCTATCCGGACAGACTATGGCTACACCTTC	CSAIRTDYGYTF
TRBJ2-1	TRBD2	few	16	TRBV18	TGTGCCAGCTCACAAACCGGGACTAGCGGCCGCAATGAGCAGTTCTTC	CASSQTGTSGRNEQFF
TRBJ1-1	NA	NA	16	TRBV14	TGTGCCAGCAGCGGGGACAACCCCAGGTGGGACACTGAAGCTTTCTTT	CASSGDNPRWDTEAFF
TRBJ2-7	TRBD2	NA	17	TRBV6-1	TGTGCCAGCAGTCGCGCCCGGGGGGGTCCCGGAGGGCACGAGCAGTACTTC	CASSRARGGPGGHEQYF
TRBJ2-3	NA	many	14	TRBV28	TGTGCCAGCAGTTTGCACCCGGAGGCGAATACGCAGTATTTT	CASSLHPEANTQYF
TRBJ2-7	TRBD1	few	15	TRBV5-6	TGTGCCAGCAGCGACATCGGGACAGGGTCCTACGAGCAGTACTTC	CASSDIGTGSYEQYF
TRBJ2-5	TRBD2	many	17	TRBV15	TGTGCCACTCAAAAATCCACCGGGACTAGCGGCCAAGAGACCCAGTACTTC	CATQKSTGTSGQETQYF